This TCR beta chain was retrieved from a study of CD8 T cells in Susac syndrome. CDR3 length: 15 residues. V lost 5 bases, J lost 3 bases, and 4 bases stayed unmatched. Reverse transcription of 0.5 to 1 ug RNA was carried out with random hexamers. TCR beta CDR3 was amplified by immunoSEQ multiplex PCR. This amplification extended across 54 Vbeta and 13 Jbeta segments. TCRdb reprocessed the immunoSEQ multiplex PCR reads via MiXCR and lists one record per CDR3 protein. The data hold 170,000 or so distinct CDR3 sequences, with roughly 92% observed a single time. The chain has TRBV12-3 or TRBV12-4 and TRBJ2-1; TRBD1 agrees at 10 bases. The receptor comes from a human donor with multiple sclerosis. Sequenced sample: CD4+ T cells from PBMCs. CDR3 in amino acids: CASSPRTGGYNEQFF. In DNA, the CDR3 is TGTGCCAGCAGTCCGCGGACAGGGGGCTACAATGAGCAGTTCTTC.